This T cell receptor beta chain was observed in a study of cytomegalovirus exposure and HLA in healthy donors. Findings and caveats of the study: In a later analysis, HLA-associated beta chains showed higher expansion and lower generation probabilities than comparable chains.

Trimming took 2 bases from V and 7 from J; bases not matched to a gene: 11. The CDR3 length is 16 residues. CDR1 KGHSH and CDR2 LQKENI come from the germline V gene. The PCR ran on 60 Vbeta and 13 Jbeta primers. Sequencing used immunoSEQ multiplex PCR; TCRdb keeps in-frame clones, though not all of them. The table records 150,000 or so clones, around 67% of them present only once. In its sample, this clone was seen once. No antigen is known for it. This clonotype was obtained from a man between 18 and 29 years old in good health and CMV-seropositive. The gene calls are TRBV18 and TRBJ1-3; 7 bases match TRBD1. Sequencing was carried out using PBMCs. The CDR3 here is CASSPNPGQNLNTIYF. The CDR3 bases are TGTGCCAGCTCACCAAACCCGGGACAGAATCTGAACACCATATATTTT.